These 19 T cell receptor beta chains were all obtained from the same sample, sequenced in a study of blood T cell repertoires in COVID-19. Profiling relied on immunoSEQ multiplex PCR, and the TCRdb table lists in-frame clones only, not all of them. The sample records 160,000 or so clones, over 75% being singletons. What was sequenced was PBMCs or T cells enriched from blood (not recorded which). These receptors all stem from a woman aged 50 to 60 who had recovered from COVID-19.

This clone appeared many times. The CDR3 DNA reads as TGTGCCAGCATAGTGGTAGCGGGGGGGGCGGATGAGCAGTTCTTC. Amino acid sequence: CASIVVAGGADEQFF. This sequence joins TRBV2 and TRBJ2-1, with 11 bases matching TRBD2. Per germline, CDR1 SNHLY and CDR2 FYNNEI. The CDR3 has 15 residues. The ends lost 7 bases at V and 8 bases at J; junction bases unmatched: 10.

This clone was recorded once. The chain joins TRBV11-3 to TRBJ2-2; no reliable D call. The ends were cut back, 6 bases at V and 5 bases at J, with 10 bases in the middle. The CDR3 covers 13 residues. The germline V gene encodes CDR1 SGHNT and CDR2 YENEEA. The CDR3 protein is CASSFTETGELFF. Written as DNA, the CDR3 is TGTGCCAGCAGTTTTACGGAGACCGGGGAGCTGTTTTTT.

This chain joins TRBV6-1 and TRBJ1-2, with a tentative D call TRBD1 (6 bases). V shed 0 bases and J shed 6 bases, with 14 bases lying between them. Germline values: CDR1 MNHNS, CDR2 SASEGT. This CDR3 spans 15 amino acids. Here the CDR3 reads CASSEAKGGHDGYTF. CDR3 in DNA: TGTGCCAGCAGTGAAGCGAAAGGGGGACATGATGGCTACACCTTC.

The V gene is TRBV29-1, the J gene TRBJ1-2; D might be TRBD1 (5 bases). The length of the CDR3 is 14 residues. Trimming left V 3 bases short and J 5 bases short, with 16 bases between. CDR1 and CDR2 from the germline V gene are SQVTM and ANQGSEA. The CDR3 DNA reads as TGCAGCGTTGACGGGGAGGGGTCCTGGTATGGCTACACCTTC. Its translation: CSVDGEGSWYGYTF.

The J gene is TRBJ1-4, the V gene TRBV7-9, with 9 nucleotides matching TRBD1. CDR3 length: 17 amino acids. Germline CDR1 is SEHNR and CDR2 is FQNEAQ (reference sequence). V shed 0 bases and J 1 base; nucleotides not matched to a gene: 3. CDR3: CASSLAPDRGTNEKLFF. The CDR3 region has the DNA TGTGCCAGCAGCTTAGCTCCGGACAGGGGAACTAATGAAAAACTGTTTTTT.

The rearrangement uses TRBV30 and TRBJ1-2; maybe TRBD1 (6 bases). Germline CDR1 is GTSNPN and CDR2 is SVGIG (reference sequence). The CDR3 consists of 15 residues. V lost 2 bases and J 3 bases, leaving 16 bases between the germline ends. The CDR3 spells CAWSRGEQGYYGYTF. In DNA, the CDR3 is TGTGCCTGGAGTCGGGGGGAACAGGGTTACTATGGCTACACCTTC.

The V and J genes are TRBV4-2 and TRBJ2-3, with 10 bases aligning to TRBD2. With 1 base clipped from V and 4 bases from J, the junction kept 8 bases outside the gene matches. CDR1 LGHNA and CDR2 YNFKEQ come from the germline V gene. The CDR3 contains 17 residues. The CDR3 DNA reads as TGTGCCAGCAGCCAAGGCAGCGGGGGGGCGGGTTCAGATACGCAGTATTTT. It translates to CASSQGSGGAGSDTQYF.

The CDR3 bases are TGTGCCAGCAGTGCAGGGTACTATGGCTACACCTTC. It codes for CASSAGYYGYTF. V gene TRBV2 combines with J gene TRBJ1-2; TRBD1 is a possible D gene (5 bases). From germline, CDR1 is SNHLY and CDR2 FYNNEI. V was shortened by 4 bases and J by 3 bases, with 6 bases between the two germline ends. This CDR3 has 12 residues.

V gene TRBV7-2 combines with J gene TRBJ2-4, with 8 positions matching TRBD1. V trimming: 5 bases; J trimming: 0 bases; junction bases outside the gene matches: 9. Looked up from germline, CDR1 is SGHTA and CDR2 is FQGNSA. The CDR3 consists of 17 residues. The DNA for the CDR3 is TGTGCCAGCAGCGCGACCGGGACAGGTATAGCCAAAAACATTCAGTACTTC. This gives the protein CASSATGTGIAKNIQYF.

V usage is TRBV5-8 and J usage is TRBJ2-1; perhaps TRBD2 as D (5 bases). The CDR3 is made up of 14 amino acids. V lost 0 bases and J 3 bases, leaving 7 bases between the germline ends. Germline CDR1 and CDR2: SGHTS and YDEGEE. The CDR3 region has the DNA TGTGCCAGCAGCTTGGGGGAGATCTACAATGAGCAGTTCTTC. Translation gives CASSLGEIYNEQFF.

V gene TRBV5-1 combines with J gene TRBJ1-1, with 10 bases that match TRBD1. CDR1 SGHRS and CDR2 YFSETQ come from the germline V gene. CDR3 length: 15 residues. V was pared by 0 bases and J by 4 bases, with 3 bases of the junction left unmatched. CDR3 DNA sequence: TGCGCCAGCAGCTTGGCCGGGACAGGGGCCACTGAAGCTTTCTTT. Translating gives CASSLAGTGATEAFF.

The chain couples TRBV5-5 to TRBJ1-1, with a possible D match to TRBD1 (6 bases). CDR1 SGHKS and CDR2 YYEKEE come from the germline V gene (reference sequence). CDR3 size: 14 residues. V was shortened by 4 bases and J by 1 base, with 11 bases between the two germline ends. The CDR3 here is CASSILTGNTEAFF. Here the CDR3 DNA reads TGTGCCAGCAGCATACTGACAGGGAACACTGAAGCTTTCTTT.

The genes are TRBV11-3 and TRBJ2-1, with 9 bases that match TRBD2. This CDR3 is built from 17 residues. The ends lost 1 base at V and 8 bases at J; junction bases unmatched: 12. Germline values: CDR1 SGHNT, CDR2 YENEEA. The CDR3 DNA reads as TGTGCCAGCAGCTTAGCGGGGCTAGCGGGGTCCTCAGATGAGCAGTTCTTC. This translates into CASSLAGLAGSSDEQFF.

The CDR3 protein is CASSLELAGAPISTDTQYF. The CDR3 DNA sequence: TGTGCCAGCAGCTTAGAGTTAGCGGGGGCCCCAATTAGCACAGATACGCAGTATTTT. The chain has TRBV7-9 and TRBJ2-3, with TRBD2 matching 9 bases. This CDR3 has 19 residues. The V and J ends lost 1 base and 0 bases, in that order; junction bases with no gene match: 11. Germline V gives CDR1 SEHNR, CDR2 FQNEAQ (reference sequence). The variable domain in full, with the rest retrieved from reference TRBV7-9 and TRBJ2-3, is DTGVSQNPRHKITKRGQNVTFRCDPISEHNRLYWYRQTLGQGPEFLTYFQNEAQLEKSRLLSDRFSAERPKGSFSTLEIQRTEQGDSAMYLCASSLELAGAPISTDTQYFGPGTRLTVL.

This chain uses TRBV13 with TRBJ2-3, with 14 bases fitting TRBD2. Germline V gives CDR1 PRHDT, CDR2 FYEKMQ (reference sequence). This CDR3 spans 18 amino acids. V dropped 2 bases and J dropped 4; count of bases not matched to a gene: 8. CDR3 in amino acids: CASSLPGLAGGGADTQYF. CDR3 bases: TGTGCCAGCAGCTTACCCGGACTAGCGGGGGGCGGGGCAGATACGCAGTATTTT. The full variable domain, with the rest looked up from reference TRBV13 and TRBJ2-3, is AAGVIQSPRHLIKEKRETATLKCYPIPRHDTVYWYQQGPGQDPQFLISFYEKMQSDKGSIPDRFSAQQFSDYHSELNMSSLELGDSALYFCASSLPGLAGGGADTQYFGPGTRLTVL.

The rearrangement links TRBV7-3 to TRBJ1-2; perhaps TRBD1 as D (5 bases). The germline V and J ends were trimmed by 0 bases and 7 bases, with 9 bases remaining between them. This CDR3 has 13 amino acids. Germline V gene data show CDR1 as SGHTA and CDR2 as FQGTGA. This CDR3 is CASSLTPGLGYTF. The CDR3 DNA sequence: TGTGCCAGCAGCTTAACGCCAGGGCTTGGCTACACCTTC.

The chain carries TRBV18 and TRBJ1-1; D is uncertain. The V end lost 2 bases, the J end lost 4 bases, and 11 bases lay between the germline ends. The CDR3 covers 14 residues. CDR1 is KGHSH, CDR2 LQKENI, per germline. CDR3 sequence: CASSPDGVGTEAFF. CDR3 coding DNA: TGTGCCAGCTCACCAGACGGAGTCGGCACTGAAGCTTTCTTT.

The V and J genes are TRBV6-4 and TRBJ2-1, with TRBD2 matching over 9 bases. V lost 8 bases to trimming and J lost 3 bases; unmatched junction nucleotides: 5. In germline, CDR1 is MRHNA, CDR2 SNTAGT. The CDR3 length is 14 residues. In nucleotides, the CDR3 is TGTGCCAGCCGCAGGACTAGCGACTACAATGAGCAGTTCTTC. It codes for CASRRTSDYNEQFF.

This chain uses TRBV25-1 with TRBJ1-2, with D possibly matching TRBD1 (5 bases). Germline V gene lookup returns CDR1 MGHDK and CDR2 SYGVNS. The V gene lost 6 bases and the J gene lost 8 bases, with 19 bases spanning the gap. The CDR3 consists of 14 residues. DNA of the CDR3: TGTGCCAGCAGCGACGTAATGAGTCCAGGGGGCTACACCTTC. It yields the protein CASSDVMSPGGYTF.